The 27 T cell receptor beta chains listed next were all sequenced from one sample in a study of cytomegalovirus exposure and HLA in healthy donors (dated by TCRdb to 2016 to 2017). Libraries came from the immunoSEQ multiplex PCR assay. The multiplex PCR relied on a mix of 60 forward primers for TCR Vbeta segments and 13 reverse primers for TCR Jbeta segments. The immuneACCESS repertoire file appears here via TCRdb, limited to in-frame rearrangements. These files lack a portion of the clones; in checked studies, under half of the deficit traces to unresolved V genes, and the cause of the others is not known. This sample holds some 130,000 clones; around two thirds were observed only once. The top ten constitute roughly 2.5% of the sample. The material sequenced was PBMCs. These receptors all come from a woman between 35 and 50 years old in good health and CMV-seronegative.

The rearrangement joins TRBV5-1 to TRBJ2-2, with a weak D call TRBD2 (6 bases). Germline-derived CDR1 and CDR2 are SGHRS and YFSETQ. Deletions cut 0 bases from V and 1 base from J, with 7 bases between. The CDR3 contains 15 residues. DNA for the CDR3: TGCGCCAGCAGCTTGGTCGGGGGGAACACCGGGGAGCTGTTTTTT. Translating it yields CASSLVGGNTGELFF.

This rearrangement joins TRBV7-3 to TRBJ2-2; tentatively, D is TRBD1 (6 bases). This CDR3 comprises 12 residues. CDR1 and CDR2 from the germline V gene are SGHTA and FQGTGA. V lost 6 bases and J 7 bases, leaving 9 bases between the germline ends. The CDR3 region is CASRKTGGELFF. For the CDR3, the DNA is TGTGCCAGCAGGAAGACAGGCGGGGAGCTGTTTTTT.

The chain joins TRBV6-5 to TRBJ2-1; 11 nucleotides match TRBD2. Trimming removed 4 bases from V and 1 base from J; junction bases left unmatched: 3. The CDR3 runs 16 residues. From germline, CDR1 is MNHEY and CDR2 SVGAGI. This chain's CDR3 is CASSFLAGGSYNEQFF. In nucleotides, the CDR3 is TGTGCCAGCAGTTTTCTAGCGGGGGGTTCCTACAATGAGCAGTTCTTC.

This clone was seen a few times. This chain uses TRBV19 with TRBJ2-4, with TRBD1 matching 8 bases. This CDR3 spans 18 amino acids. The V gene's germline CDR1 is LNHDA and CDR2 SQIVND (reference sequence). With V trimmed by 4 bases and J by 0 bases, 11 bases remained unmatched. DNA for the CDR3: TGTGCCAGTAGTACACACGACAGGGGATCTATAGCCAAAAACATTCAGTACTTC. Its translation: CASSTHDRGSIAKNIQYF.

This clone has more than one count but fewer than ten. V usage is TRBV28 and J usage is TRBJ1-2, with D unclear. The CDR3 runs to 16 residues. Germline values: CDR1 MDHEN, CDR2 SYDVKM. V lost 4 bases and J lost 8, with 23 bases in between. The CDR3 nucleotides are TGTGCCAGCAGTTACGCCCTACTTCGGCACGAGAGGGGCTACACCTTC. Its protein is CASSYALLRHERGYTF.

Of note for this clone: Other DNA sequences in the same sample also yield this CDR3. The chain combines TRBV7-2 with TRBJ1-2; D not certain. Trimming removed 5 bases from V and 1 base from J, with 5 bases in between. The CDR3 loop spans 12 amino acids. The germline V gene encodes CDR1 SGHTA and CDR2 FQGNSA. CDR3 protein: CASSRDNYGYTF. In nucleotides, the CDR3 is TGTGCCAGCAGCCGAGATAACTATGGCTACACCTTC. The full variable domain, with the rest looked up from reference TRBV7-2 and TRBJ1-2, is GAGVSQSPSNKVTEKGKDVELRCDPISGHTALYWYRQSLGQGLEFLIYFQGNSAPDKSGLPSDRFSAERTGGSVSTLTIQRTQQEDSAVYLCASSRDNYGYTFGSGTRLTVV.

This rearrangement joins TRBV7-3 to TRBJ2-2; D might be TRBD2 (5 bases). The germline CDR1 and CDR2 sequences are SGHTA and FQGTGA. The CDR3 loop spans 13 amino acids. V lost 2 bases to trimming and J lost 13 bases, with 14 bases between them. The CDR3 coding sequence is TGTGCCAGCAGCTTATTTGAGGGATCAGGGCTGTTTTTT. This gives the protein CASSLFEGSGLFF.

This clone was counted a few times. The chain combines TRBV5-6 with TRBJ2-2, with 9 bases lining up with TRBD1. The length of the CDR3 is 16 residues. After removal of 3 bases from V and 4 bases from J, the junction contained 7 bases not matched to a gene. The V gene's germline CDR1 is SGHDT and CDR2 YYEEEE. CDR3 loop: CASSWGQGEGTGELFF. For the CDR3, the DNA is TGTGCCAGCAGCTGGGGACAGGGCGAGGGCACCGGGGAGCTGTTTTTT. The whole variable domain, remainder taken from reference TRBV5-6 and TRBJ2-2, is DAGVTQSPTHLIKTRGQQVTLRCSPKSGHDTVSWYQQALGQGPQFIFQYYEEEERQRGNFPDRFSGHQFPNYSSELNVNALLLGDSALYLCASSWGQGEGTGELFFGEGSRLTVL.

The V and J genes are TRBV6-5 and TRBJ1-3; D gene uncertain. Trimming took off 2 bases at V and 3 bases at J, with 5 bases between the two ends. Germline V gives CDR1 MNHEY, CDR2 SVGAGI. The CDR3 runs 13 residues. The CDR3 DNA follows: TGTGCCAGCAGTTACAACAGTGGAAACACCATATATTTT. Translating gives CASSYNSGNTIYF.

The rearrangement joins TRBV7-6 to TRBJ2-7; 9 bases line up with TRBD1. Looked up from germline, CDR1 is SGHVS and CDR2 is FNYEAQ. V lost 2 bases, J lost 5 bases, and 4 bases stayed unmatched. CDR3 length: 14 residues. CDR3 in DNA: TGTGCCAGCAGCTTAAGGGACAGGGCCAACGAGCAGTACTTC. Protein product: CASSLRDRANEQYF.

J is TRBJ2-1 and V is TRBV29-1, with 7 bases that match TRBD2. V lost 3 bases to trimming and J lost 4 bases; unmatched junction nucleotides: 6. Germline values: CDR1 SQVTM, CDR2 ANQGSEA. The CDR3 is made up of 14 amino acids. CDR3 sequence: CSVDRGGRYNEQFF. CDR3 nucleotides: TGCAGCGTTGACCGGGGCGGGAGATACAATGAGCAGTTCTTC.

V and J are TRBV29-1 and TRBJ1-5, with 11 bases lining up with TRBD1. V dropped 5 bases and J dropped 7; count of bases not matched to a gene: 10. The CDR3 consists of 15 residues. CDR1 and CDR2 from the germline V gene are SQVTM and ANQGSEA. The CDR3 region has the DNA TGCAGCGTTCCCCCTGGACAGGGGGCATGGCAGCCCCAGCATTTT. Encoded protein: CSVPPGQGAWQPQHF.

V and J are TRBV6-1 and TRBJ2-1; 13 bases are shared with TRBD2. This CDR3 has 17 residues. Germline V gene lookup returns CDR1 MNHNS and CDR2 SASEGT. V lost 3 bases to trimming and J lost 5 bases; unmatched junction nucleotides: 7. As DNA, the CDR3 is TGTGCCAGCAGTGAGAATGGGGGACTAGCGGGAAACAATGAGCAGTTCTTC. Encoded protein: CASSENGGLAGNNEQFF.

The CDR3 DNA sequence: TGTGCCAGCAGCAAAGCGGCGGGACAGGCGGTGTTGGACTATGGCTACACCTTC. Translated: CASSKAAGQAVLDYGYTF. J is TRBJ1-2 and V is TRBV9; 8 bases line up with TRBD1. The germline gives CDR1 SGDLS, CDR2 YYNGEE. V lost 4 bases to trimming and J lost 3 bases; unmatched junction nucleotides: 17. The CDR3 extends over 18 amino acids.

This clone was detected a few times. This sequence joins TRBV5-4 and TRBJ1-1, with D hard to call. Germline CDR1 reads SGHNT; CDR2 reads YYREEE (reference sequence). The CDR3 covers 13 residues. V lost 0 bases, J lost 0 bases, and 3 bases lay in between. In nucleotides, the CDR3 is TGTGCCAGCAGCTTGGATATGAACACTGAAGCTTTCTTT. It translates to CASSLDMNTEAFF.

The chain recombines TRBV13 with TRBJ1-5; no clear D. Trimming shortened V by 5 bases and J by 5 bases, and 10 bases separated the two germline ends. Looked up from germline, CDR1 is PRHDT and CDR2 is FYEKMQ (reference sequence). The CDR3 contains 13 residues. The CDR3 is CASSPEPDQPQHF. The DNA of the CDR3 is TGTGCCAGCAGCCCGGAGCCGGATCAGCCCCAGCATTTT.

This clone is a singleton in its sample. Sequence at one end of the junction differs from germline and may be a read error. The chain uses TRBV7-9 and TRBJ2-5, with D possibly matching TRBD2 (6 bases). Germline V gene lookup returns CDR1 SEHNR and CDR2 FQNEAQ (reference sequence). There are 14 residues in the CDR3. The CDR3 DNA reads as TGTGCCAGCAGTTTAGATATGGGGAGGGAGACCCAGTACTTC. Amino acids: CASSLDMGRETQYF.

The V gene is TRBV5-1, the J gene TRBJ1-1, with TRBD1 matching 8 bases. J gave up 6 bases and V 4 bases, and 20 bases lay outside the gene matches. Germline V lookup: CDR1 SGHRS, CDR2 YFSETQ. The CDR3 is made up of 18 amino acids. The chain's CDR3 is CASSPGGFDRGRRPEAFF. CDR3 sequence (DNA): TGCGCCAGCAGCCCAGGGGGCTTTGACAGGGGAAGGAGGCCTGAAGCTTTCTTT.

This chain connects TRBV12-5 to TRBJ2-5, with D perhaps TRBD1 (5 bases). Near its end, the DNA agrees better with TRBJ2-7, so the J call may be wrong. Germline-derived CDR1 and CDR2 are LGHNT and FRNRAP. The CDR3 is 16 amino acids. CDR3 sequence (DNA): TGTGCTAGTGGTGGAATCGTGACAGATTTCTCCTACGAGCAGTACTTC. Amino acid sequence: CASGGIVTDFSYEQYF.

The rearrangement uses TRBV29-1 and TRBJ2-5; 15 bases agree with TRBD2. The CDR3 covers 14 residues. After removal of 7 bases from V and 4 bases from J, the junction contained 4 bases not matched to a gene. Looked up from germline, CDR1 is SQVTM and CDR2 is ANQGSEA. CDR3 amino acids: CSGTSGGAPETQYF. The DNA of the CDR3 is TGCAGCGGGACTAGCGGGGGGGCCCCAGAGACCCAGTACTTC.

This rearrangement joins TRBV7-8 to TRBJ2-7, with D maybe TRBD2 (6 bases). V was clipped by 2 bases and J by 0 bases, with 11 bases between them. Germline V gives CDR1 SGHVS, CDR2 FQNEAQ. The CDR3 runs to 15 residues. The CDR3 reads CASSLRDSSSYEQYF. Written as DNA, the CDR3 is TGTGCCAGCAGCTTACGGGACTCGAGCTCCTACGAGCAGTACTTC.

The chain is built from TRBV19 and TRBJ1-1; D remains unclear. The CDR3 consists of 15 residues. V was cut by 5 bases and J by 1 base, with 14 bases left in between. Germline V gives CDR1 LNHDA, CDR2 SQIVND (reference sequence). As DNA, the CDR3 is TGTGCCAGTAGTCCGGGAGGAGTGAGGAACACTGAAGCTTTCTTT. Translating it yields CASSPGGVRNTEAFF. Drawing the rest from reference TRBV19 and TRBJ1-1, the complete variable domain is DGGITQSPKYLFRKEGQNVTLSCEQNLNHDAMYWYRQDPGQGLRLIYYSQIVNDFQKGDIAEGYSVSREKKESFPLTVTSAQKNPTAFYLCASSPGGVRNTEAFFGQGTRLTVV.

The rearrangement uses TRBV5-1 and TRBJ2-6, with TRBD1 matching 8 bases. V was clipped by 0 bases and J by 3 bases; unmatched bases: 14. Germline V lookup: CDR1 SGHRS, CDR2 YFSETQ. The CDR3 runs 20 residues. The CDR3: CASSLGTGYKYRGGANVLTF. In DNA, the CDR3 is TGCGCCAGCAGCTTGGGGACAGGGTATAAGTATAGGGGTGGGGCCAACGTCCTGACTTTC.

The rearrangement joins TRBV5-6 to TRBJ1-6; D unresolved. The CDR3 runs 17 residues. Trimming removed 0 bases at V and 0 bases at J, with 10 bases between. Germline V gene sequence: CDR1 SGHDT, CDR2 YYEEEE. The CDR3 DNA reads as TGTGCCAGCAGCTTGGGCCAGGCCCGCTCCTATAATTCACCCCTCCACTTT. Translated: CASSLGQARSYNSPLHF.

V gene TRBV2 combines with J gene TRBJ1-5; 7 nucleotides match TRBD1. This CDR3 is built from 16 residues. The V gene's germline CDR1 is SNHLY and CDR2 FYNNEI. Trimming removed 7 bases from V and 0 bases from J; junction bases left unmatched: 9. The CDR3 is CASTRDSTYSNQPQHF. The CDR3 nucleotides are TGTGCCAGCACCCGGGACAGCACGTATAGCAATCAGCCCCAGCATTTT.

The rearrangement joins TRBV5-1 to TRBJ1-4; 11 positions match TRBD1. V shed 4 bases, J shed 8 bases, and the junction held 4 bases outside the gene matches. Germline-derived CDR1 and CDR2 are SGHRS and YFSETQ. The CDR3 length is 14 residues. The DNA for the CDR3 is TGCGCCAGCAGCGAGGGACAGGGGGGCGAAAAACTGTTTTTT. Amino acid sequence: CASSEGQGGEKLFF.

This clone showed up just a few times. V usage is TRBV2 and J usage is TRBJ1-1; TRBD1 matches 7 bases. The CDR3 has 13 amino acids. The junction had 6 bases not matched to a gene; V was cut back by 6 bases and J by 5 bases. The germline gives CDR1 SNHLY, CDR2 FYNNEI. The CDR3 coding sequence is TGTGCCAGCAGCGGGACAGTCAGGACTGAAGCTTTCTTT. The encoded protein is CASSGTVRTEAFF.